A selection of T cell receptor beta chains follows, all from one sample in a study of shared clonotypes between healthy human individuals. This table comes from immunoSEQ multiplex PCR, and its TCRdb copy is limited to in-frame clones, with some not included. The sample lists 950,000 to 1,100,000 clones, about 77% occurring once. Sample: memory CD4+ T cells sorted from blood. The receptor source for this set is a man between 18 and 29 years old in good health. CDR3s include the opening cysteine and the closing phenylalanine or tryptophan. The size entry is marked missing in some rows and otherwise reads once, few, many or a size class.

J | V | size | CDR3
TRBJ1-4 | TRBV30 | . | CAWRGRENEKLFF
TRBJ1-6 | TRBV5-4 | . | CASSSGGSSYNSPLHF
TRBJ2-7 | TRBV2 | . | CASSGRGSEQYF
TRBJ2-6 | TRBV27 | . | CASSSLNSGANVLTF
TRBJ2-1 | TRBV6-1 | . | CASTEGQGRGQFF
TRBJ2-7 | TRBV5-1 | few | CASSLEPVSYEQYF
TRBJ1-2 | TRBV28 | . | CASSLGSLNYGYTF
TRBJ2-3 | TRBV2 | . | CASRVAGGRWVPTDTQYF
TRBJ1-1 | TRBV19 | . | CASSDRGRTNTEAFF
TRBJ1-5 | TRBV7-2 | . | CASSLEWNQPQHF
TRBJ1-5 | TRBV6-1 | . | CASRGPGSGNQPQHF
TRBJ1-1 | TRBV5-1 | . | CASSFEQGRDTEAFF
TRBJ2-3 | TRBV5-4 | once | CASSLESGPSSTDTQYF
TRBJ2-3 | TRBV9 | few | CASSVDPGSTDTQYF
TRBJ1-2 | TRBV27 | once | CASSSGQGGAYGYTF
TRBJ1-1 | TRBV4-1 | many | CASSQAGDSGNTEAFF
TRBJ1-2 | TRBV18 | . | CASSPPSGRGGGYTF
TRBJ2-5 | TRBV7-2 | . | CASSLLRGETQYF
TRBJ2-7 | TRBV2 | once | CASTPSRGVRANEQYF
TRBJ1-1 | TRBV6-1 | . | CASSRTNTEAFF
TRBJ2-2 | TRBV5-1 | . | CASSMGQVNTGELFF
TRBJ2-5 | TRBV7-2 | . | CASSLGDRDQETQYF
TRBJ2-2 | TRBV7-9 | . | CASNSGDRVTGELFF
TRBJ2-7 | TRBV27 | . | CASRKDTSYEQYF
TRBJ1-3 | TRBV2 | once | CASSGQGGTSGNTIYF
TRBJ1-1 | TRBV27 | once | CASSLRTTGNTEAFF
TRBJ2-5 | TRBV4-1 | . | CASSIRPDQETQYF
TRBJ2-5 | TRBV18 | few | CASSETPSGGGRETQYF
TRBJ1-5 | TRBV29-1 | few | CSVGAGVGNQPQHF
TRBJ2-7 | TRBV7-2 | few | CASSLGLGYIYEQYF
TRBJ1-5 | TRBV6-4 | . | CASMDSPSNQPQHF
TRBJ2-4 | TRBV5-1 | . | CASTEGGYKNIQYF
TRBJ1-3 | TRBV30 | . | CAWRAGLSSGNTIYF
TRBJ2-1 | TRBV30 | . | CAWNLRLAGPSGGEQFF
TRBJ2-6 | TRBV9 | . | CASSPRSVSGANVLTF
TRBJ2-1 | TRBV7-2 | once | CASSPRQGSYNEQFF
TRBJ2-3 | TRBV28 | few | CASREQGPPSTDTQYF
TRBJ2-3 | TRBV7-3 | . | CASSLGLAGGSDTQYF
TRBJ2-2 | TRBV11-2 | . | CASSLAGELFF
TRBJ1-5 | TRBV19 | few | CASSPPRDRGNQPQHF
TRBJ2-7 | TRBV9 | . | CASSVGRGLAGTVSSYEQYF
TRBJ2-7 | TRBV5-1 | . | CASSEGDRGEDEQYF
TRBJ2-4 | TRBV2 | . | CASSEHPGPGFVGKNIQYF
TRBJ1-6 | TRBV28 | . | CASTTGGPYYNSPLHF
TRBJ2-3 | TRBV7-2 | . | CASSSRGLDTQYF
TRBJ2-1 | TRBV4-1 | . | CASSQDARLFSNEQFF
TRBJ2-5 | TRBV7-2 | . | CASSPEGGKTQYF
TRBJ2-3 | TRBV5-1 | few | CASSSDGAASTDTQYF
TRBJ2-3 | TRBV5-1 | . | CASSLGGGTDTQYF
TRBJ2-5 | TRBV5-1 | . | CASSPGDKQETQYF
TRBJ2-3 | TRBV6-4 | . | CASSAEGAVGTQYF
TRBJ2-1 | TRBV4-2 | . | CASSQGGTDFNEQFF
TRBJ2-5 | TRBV11-2 | . | CASSRERQETQYF